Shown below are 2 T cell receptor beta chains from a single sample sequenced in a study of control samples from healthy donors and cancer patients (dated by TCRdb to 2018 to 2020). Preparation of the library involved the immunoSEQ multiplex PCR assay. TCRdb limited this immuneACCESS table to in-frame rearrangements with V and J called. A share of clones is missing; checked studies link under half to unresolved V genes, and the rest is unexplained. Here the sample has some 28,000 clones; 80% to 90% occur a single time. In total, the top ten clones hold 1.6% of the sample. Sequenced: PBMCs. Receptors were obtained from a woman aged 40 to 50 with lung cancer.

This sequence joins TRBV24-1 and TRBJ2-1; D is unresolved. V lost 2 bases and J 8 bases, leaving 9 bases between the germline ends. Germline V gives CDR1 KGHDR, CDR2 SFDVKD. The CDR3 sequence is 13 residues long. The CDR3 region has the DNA TGTGCCACCAGTGATTCCTGGGTCGATGAGCAGTTCTTC. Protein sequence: CATSDSWVDEQFF.

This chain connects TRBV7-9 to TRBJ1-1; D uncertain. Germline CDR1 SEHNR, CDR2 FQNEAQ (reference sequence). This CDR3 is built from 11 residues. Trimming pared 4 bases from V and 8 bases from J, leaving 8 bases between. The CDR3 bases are TGTGCCAGCAGCTCGGGGTTAGAAGCTTTCTTT. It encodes CASSSGLEAFF.